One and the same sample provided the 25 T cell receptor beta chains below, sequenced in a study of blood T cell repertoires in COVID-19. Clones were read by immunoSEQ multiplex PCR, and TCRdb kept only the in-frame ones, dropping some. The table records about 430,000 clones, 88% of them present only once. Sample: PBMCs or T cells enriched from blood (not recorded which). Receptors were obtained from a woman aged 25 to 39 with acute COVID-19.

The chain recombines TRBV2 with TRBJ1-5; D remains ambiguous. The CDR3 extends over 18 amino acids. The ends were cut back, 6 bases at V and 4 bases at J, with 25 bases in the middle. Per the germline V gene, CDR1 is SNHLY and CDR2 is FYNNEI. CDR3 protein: CASSPRPPGVGANQPQHF. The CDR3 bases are TGTGCCAGCAGCCCCCGCCCTCCCGGGGTGGGTGCGAATCAGCCCCAGCATTTT.

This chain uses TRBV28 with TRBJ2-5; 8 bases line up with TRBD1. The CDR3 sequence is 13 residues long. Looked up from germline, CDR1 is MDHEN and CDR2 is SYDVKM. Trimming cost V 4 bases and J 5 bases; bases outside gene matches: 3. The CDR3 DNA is TGTGCCAGCAGTTCAGGGGGCTGGGAGACCCAGTACTTC. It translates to CASSSGGWETQYF.

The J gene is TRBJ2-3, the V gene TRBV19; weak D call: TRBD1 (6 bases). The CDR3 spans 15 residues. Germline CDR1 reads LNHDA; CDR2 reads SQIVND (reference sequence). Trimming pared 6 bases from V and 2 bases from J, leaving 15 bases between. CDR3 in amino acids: CASRSRGRDTDTQYF. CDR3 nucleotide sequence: TGTGCCAGTAGGTCCAGGGGCCGGGACACAGATACGCAGTATTTT.

The chain's CDR3 is CASSLRGGGIKTEAFF. The CDR3 DNA is TGTGCCAGCAGTTTAAGAGGCGGGGGGATAAAGACTGAAGCTTTCTTT. The chain couples TRBV27 to TRBJ1-1; tentatively, D is TRBD1 (5 bases). The CDR3 sequence is 16 residues long. V was cut by 2 bases and J by 5 bases, with 18 bases left in between. CDR1 and CDR2 (germline): MNHEY, SMNVEV (reference sequence).

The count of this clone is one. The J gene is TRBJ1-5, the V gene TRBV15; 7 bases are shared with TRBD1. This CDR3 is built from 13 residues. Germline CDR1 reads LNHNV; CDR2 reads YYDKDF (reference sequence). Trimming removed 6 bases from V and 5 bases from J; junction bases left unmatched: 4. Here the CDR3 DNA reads TGTGCCACCAGTGACAGGGTGGATCAGCCCCAGCATTTT. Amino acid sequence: CATSDRVDQPQHF.

CDR3 region: CASSQGAGAYEQYF. Written as DNA, the CDR3 is TGCGCCAGCAGCCAAGGGGCGGGGGCCTACGAGCAGTACTTC. The chain is built from TRBV4-1 and TRBJ2-7, with TRBD2 identical over 7 bases. The V segment lost 1 base and the J segment 2 bases; nucleotides outside the gene matches: 2. There are 14 residues in the CDR3. Germline CDR1 is MGHRA and CDR2 is YSYEKL.

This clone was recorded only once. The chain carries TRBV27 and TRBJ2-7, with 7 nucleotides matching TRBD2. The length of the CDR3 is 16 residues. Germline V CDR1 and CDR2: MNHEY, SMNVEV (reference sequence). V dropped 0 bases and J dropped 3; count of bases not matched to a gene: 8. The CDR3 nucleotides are TGTGCCAGCAGTTTATCGGGAGGGGAGCCGATCTACGAGCAGTACTTC. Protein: CASSLSGGEPIYEQYF.

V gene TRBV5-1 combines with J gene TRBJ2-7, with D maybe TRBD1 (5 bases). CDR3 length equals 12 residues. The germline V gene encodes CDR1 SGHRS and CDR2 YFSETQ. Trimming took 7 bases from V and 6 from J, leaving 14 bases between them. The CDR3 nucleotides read TGCGCCAGCTGCGACCCAGGGTCCGAGCAGTACTTC. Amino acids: CASCDPGSEQYF.

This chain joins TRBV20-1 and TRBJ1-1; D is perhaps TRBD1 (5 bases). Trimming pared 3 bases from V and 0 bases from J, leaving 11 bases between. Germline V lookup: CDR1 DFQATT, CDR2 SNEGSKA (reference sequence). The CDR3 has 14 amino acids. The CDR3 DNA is TGCAGTGCTAGTCAGGGTGAAGTGAACACTGAAGCTTTCTTT. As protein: CSASQGEVNTEAFF.

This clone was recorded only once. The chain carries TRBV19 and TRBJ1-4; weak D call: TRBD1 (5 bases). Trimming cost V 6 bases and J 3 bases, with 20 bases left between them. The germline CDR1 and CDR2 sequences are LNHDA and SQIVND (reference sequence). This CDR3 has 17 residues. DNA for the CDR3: TGTGCCAGTAGGACCGCCGGGGGAAATGGAGCTAATGAAAAACTGTTTTTT. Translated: CASRTAGGNGANEKLFF.

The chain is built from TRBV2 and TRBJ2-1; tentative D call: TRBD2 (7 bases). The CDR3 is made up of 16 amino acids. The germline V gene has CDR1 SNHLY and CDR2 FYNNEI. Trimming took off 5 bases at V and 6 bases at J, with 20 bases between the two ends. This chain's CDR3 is CASSPPGVAGRNEQFF. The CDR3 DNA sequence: TGTGCCAGCAGTCCCCCAGGGGTAGCGGGCCGCAATGAGCAGTTCTTC.

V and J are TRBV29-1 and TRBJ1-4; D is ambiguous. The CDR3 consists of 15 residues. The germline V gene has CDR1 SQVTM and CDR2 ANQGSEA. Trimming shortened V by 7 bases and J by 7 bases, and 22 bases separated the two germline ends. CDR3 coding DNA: TGCAGCGCGGCAGAAGGCGGACTCACGGGTGAAAAACTGTTTTTT. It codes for CSAAEGGLTGEKLFF.

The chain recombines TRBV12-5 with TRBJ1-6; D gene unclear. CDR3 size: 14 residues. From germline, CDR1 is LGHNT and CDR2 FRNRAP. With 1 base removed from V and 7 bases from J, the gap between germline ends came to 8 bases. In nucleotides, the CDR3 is TGTGCTAGTGGTTTGGGGGCAGCCAATTCACCCCTCCACTTT. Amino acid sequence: CASGLGAANSPLHF.

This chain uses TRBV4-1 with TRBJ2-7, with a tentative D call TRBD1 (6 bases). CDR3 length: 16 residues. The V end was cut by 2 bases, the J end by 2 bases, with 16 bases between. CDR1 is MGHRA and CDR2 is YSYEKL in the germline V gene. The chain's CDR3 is CASSQTTGDRTYEQYF. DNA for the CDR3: TGCGCCAGCAGCCAAACGACAGGAGACCGTACCTACGAGCAGTACTTC.

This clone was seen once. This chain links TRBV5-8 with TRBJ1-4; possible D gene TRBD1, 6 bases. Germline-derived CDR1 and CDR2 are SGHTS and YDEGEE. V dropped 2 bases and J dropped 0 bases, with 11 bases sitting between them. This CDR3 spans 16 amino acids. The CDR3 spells CASSLGQTATNEKLFF. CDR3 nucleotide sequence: TGTGCCAGCAGCTTAGGACAGACTGCAACTAATGAAAAACTGTTTTTT.

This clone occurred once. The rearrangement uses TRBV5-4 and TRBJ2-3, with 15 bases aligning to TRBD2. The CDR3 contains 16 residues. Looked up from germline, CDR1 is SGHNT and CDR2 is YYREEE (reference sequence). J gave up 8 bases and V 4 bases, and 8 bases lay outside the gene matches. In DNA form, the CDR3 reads TGTGCCAGCAGCCCCAAGGGACTAGCGGGGGGCATTACGCAGTATTTT. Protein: CASSPKGLAGGITQYF.

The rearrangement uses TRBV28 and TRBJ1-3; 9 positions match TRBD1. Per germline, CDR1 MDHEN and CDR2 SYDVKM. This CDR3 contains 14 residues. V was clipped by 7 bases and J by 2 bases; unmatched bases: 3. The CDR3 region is CASKNRGPGNTIYF. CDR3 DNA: TGTGCCAGCAAAAACAGGGGGCCTGGAAACACCATATATTTT.

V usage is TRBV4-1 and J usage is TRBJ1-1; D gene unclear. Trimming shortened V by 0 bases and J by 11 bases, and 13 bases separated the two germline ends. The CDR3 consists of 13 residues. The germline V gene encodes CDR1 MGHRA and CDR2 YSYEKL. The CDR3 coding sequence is TGCGCCAGCAGCCAAGAGTCGGGTCGTGAGGCTTTCTTT. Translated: CASSQESGREAFF.

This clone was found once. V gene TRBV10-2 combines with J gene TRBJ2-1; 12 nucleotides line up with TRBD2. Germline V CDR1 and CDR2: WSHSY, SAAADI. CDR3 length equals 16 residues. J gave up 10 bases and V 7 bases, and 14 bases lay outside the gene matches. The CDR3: CASTRLAGASPWEQFF. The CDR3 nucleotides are TGCGCCAGCACTCGACTAGCGGGGGCCTCCCCTTGGGAGCAGTTCTTC.

Here the CDR3 reads CASSSPSFPYEQYF. Written as DNA, the CDR3 is TGTGCCAGCAGTTCTCCTTCGTTCCCCTACGAGCAGTACTTC. The chain recombines TRBV6-5 with TRBJ2-7, with D uncertain. V was cut by 4 bases and J by 2 bases, with 12 bases left in between. There are 14 residues in the CDR3. Germline V gene sequence: CDR1 MNHEY, CDR2 SVGAGI.

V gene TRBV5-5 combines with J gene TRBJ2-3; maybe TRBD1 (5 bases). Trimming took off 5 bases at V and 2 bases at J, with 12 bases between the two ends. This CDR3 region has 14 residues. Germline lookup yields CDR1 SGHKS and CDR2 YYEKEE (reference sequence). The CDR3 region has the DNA TGTGCCAGCAGACAACAGGATCTCACAGATACGCAGTATTTT. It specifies CASRQQDLTDTQYF.

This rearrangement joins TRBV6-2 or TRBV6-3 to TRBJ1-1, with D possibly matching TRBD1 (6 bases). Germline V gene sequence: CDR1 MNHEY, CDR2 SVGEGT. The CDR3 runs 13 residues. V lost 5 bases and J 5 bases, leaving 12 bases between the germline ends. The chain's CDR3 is CASSNRVGTEAFF. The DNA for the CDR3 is TGTGCCAGCAGTAACAGGGTCGGAACTGAAGCTTTCTTT.

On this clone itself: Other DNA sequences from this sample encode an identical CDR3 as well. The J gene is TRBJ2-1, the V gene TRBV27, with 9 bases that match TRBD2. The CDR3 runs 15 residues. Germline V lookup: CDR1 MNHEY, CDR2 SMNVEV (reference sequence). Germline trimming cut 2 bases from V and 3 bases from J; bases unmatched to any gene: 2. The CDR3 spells CASSLSGGSYNEQFF. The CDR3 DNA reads TGTGCCAGCAGTTTAAGCGGGGGGAGCTACAATGAGCAGTTCTTC.

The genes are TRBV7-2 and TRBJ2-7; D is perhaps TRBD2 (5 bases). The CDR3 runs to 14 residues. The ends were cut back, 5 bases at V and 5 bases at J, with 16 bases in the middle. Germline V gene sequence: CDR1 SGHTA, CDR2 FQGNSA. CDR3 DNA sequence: TGTGCCAGCAGCAAGCCCCTCGGGGAGAACGAGCAGTACTTC. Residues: CASSKPLGENEQYF.

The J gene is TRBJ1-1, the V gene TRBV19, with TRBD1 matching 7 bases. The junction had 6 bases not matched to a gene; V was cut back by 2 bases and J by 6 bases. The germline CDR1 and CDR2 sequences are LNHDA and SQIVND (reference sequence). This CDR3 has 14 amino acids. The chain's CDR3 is CASSISTGSPEAFF. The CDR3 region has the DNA TGTGCCAGTAGTATATCGACAGGGAGTCCTGAAGCTTTCTTT.